The entry below gives a single T cell receptor (beta chain) sequence along with its context. The sample originates from a study of technical replicates of blood from several donors. Clones were sequenced by immunoSEQ multiplex PCR, and TCRdb holds only the in-frame ones, with some missing. The sample carries 70,000 to 85,000 clones, less than 97% recorded once. Germline loops: CDR1 MGHRA, CDR2 YSYEKL. The CDR3 runs 16 residues. Trimming took 2 bases from V and 6 from J; bases not matched to a gene: 2. This chain connects TRBV4-1 to TRBJ2-2; 14 bases fit TRBD2. The sequenced sample was T cells isolated from PBMCs. The clonotype originates from a human donor in good health. The CDR3 region has the DNA TGCGCCAGCAGCCAACCGACTAGCGGGAGGGCCGGGGAGCTGTTTTTT. It is translated as CASSQPTSGRAGELFF.